This entry features one T cell receptor (beta chain) sequence. Its specificity is unknown. The data are from a study of T-cell memory formation after mild COVID-19. About the research overall: In these data, TCR clusters were largely donor specific. Findings and caveats of the study: Within pre-infection memory, some responding clones were found, suggesting cross-reactive memory joined. Clones that contracted from day 15 to 85 were balanced CD4/CD8, while later expanders leaned CD4+.

The TCR alpha and TCR beta cDNA libraries, bearing sample barcodes and UMIs, were generated by 5'RACE using constant-segment primers. TCRdb reprocessed the 5' RACE reads with MiXCR, giving one entry per CDR3 protein. Here the sample spans 450,000 to 650,000 distinct CDR3 sequences, roughly 18% being singletons. The CDR3 sequence is 17 residues long. The junction had 8 bases not matched to a gene; V was cut back by 4 bases and J by 7 bases. CDR1 and CDR2 from the germline V gene are LNHNV and YYDKDF (reference sequence). The source is an adult woman who had mild COVID-19 (a few samples of this study predate the infection). Cell type and time point are not known. The material sequenced was PBMCs or a T cell subset sorted from them (not recorded which). V and J are TRBV15 and TRBJ2-1, with 15 bases matching TRBD2. In DNA, the CDR3 is TGTGCCACCAGCACACCATCCGGGACTAGCGGGGGGAATGAGCAGTTCTTC. Protein: CATSTPSGTSGGNEQFF.